What follows describes a single T cell receptor (beta chain). The target antigen is unknown. The sample belongs to a study of T cells expressing NK-cell markers. Findings and caveats of the study: Of CD8+ T cells, 1.0-7.0% belonged to dominant NKG2C+ clonotypes in five or six donors.

The CDR3 is made up of 13 amino acids. Germline V CDR1 and CDR2: MDHEN, SYDVKM. TCRdb reprocessed the 5' RACE reads and keeps a single row for each CDR3 protein, giving no DNA. The ten most abundant clones cover about 60% of a sample with 25,000 to 35,000 distinct CDR3 sequences. The sequenced sample was blood T cells: a sorted CD56 or NKG2C T cell subset, CD4+ or CD8+ T cells, or bulk PBMC T cells (not recorded which). This TCR was sampled from a woman aged 18 to 75 in good health. V usage is TRBV28 and J usage is TRBJ2-3. This CDR3 is CASSFQLTDTQYF.